This TCR beta chain was captured by sequencing in a study of T cell repertoires in cytomegalovirus infection. Study-level background: CMV infection and matching HLA type were both indicated by public TCR beta signatures. Study outcomes and limitations: There were HLA-C-restricted CMV-specific TCR beta clonotypes dominating the ex vivo response. Identification of carriers of CMV plus the relevant HLA was achieved through cumulative public TCR beta family frequency.

TCRdb called the reads again in MiXCR, with one record for every CDR3 protein. The repertoire consists of some 700,000 distinct CDR3 sequences, with under 40% occurring once and the leading ten covering roughly 2.8%. The CDR3 length is 15 residues. Germline CDR1 and CDR2: MDHEN and SYDVKM. V lost 5 bases and J lost 10, with 18 bases in between. For this clonotype: The antigen is not known.

The sequence was obtained from a human donor in good health (CMV status not recorded). Some clones in this sample may be carry-over from other donors' samples. The J gene is TRBJ1-6, the V gene TRBV28, with TRBD1 as a possible D gene (6 bases). The sequenced sample consisted of PBMCs. As DNA, the CDR3 is TGTGCCAGCAGTCCCCGGACAGTGAGTTGGTCACCCCTCCACTTT. Encoded protein: CASSPRTVSWSPLHF.